The 7 T cell receptor beta chains presented below share a single source sample, sequenced in a study of OX40 agonist ivuxolimab in advanced cancers. Here immunoSEQ multiplex PCR was the method, and the copy in TCRdb shows in-frame clones only, minus some. The sample carries roughly 80,000 clones, around four fifths recorded once. Specimen: CD4+ or CD8+ T cells sorted from blood, collected in a trial of the OX40 agonist ivuxolimab. These receptors were taken from an adult with an advanced solid tumor such as melanoma, head and neck, liver or kidney cancer.

The chain has TRBV4-3 and TRBJ2-1, with 7 bases aligning to TRBD2. The V gene's germline CDR1 is LGHNA and CDR2 YSLEER. V shed 1 base and J 7 bases; nucleotides not matched to a gene: 10. This CDR3 has 16 amino acids. The CDR3 spells CASSQVGAGEGNEQFF. In nucleotides, the CDR3 is TGCGCCAGCAGCCAAGTAGGGGCGGGAGAAGGGAATGAGCAGTTCTTC.

The J gene is TRBJ1-5, the V gene TRBV2; no firm D call. Germline CDR1 reads SNHLY; CDR2 reads FYNNEI. The CDR3 is 13 residues long. Trimming stripped 6 bases from V and 6 bases from J, with 12 bases between. The CDR3 bases are TGTGCCAGCAGCCCTCGGGAGCTTCAGCCCCAGCATTTT. Its translation: CASSPRELQPQHF.

V and J are TRBV27 and TRBJ2-2, with 7 bases aligning to TRBD1. The germline gives CDR1 MNHEY, CDR2 SMNVEV (reference sequence). The CDR3 sequence is 14 residues long. V was pared by 3 bases and J by 3 bases, with 1 base of the junction left unmatched. The CDR3 spells CASSFQGDTGELFF. CDR3 nucleotide sequence: TGTGCCAGCAGTTTTCAGGGGGACACCGGGGAGCTGTTTTTT.

This sequence joins TRBV6-5 and TRBJ1-2; TRBD1 is a possible D gene (5 bases). The length of the CDR3 is 13 residues. V gave up 7 bases and J gave up 8 bases, with 17 bases separating them. Per germline, CDR1 MNHEY and CDR2 SVGAGI. The CDR3 reads CASKAPQRGGYTF. In DNA form, the CDR3 reads TGTGCCAGCAAGGCCCCTCAGAGGGGCGGCTACACCTTC.

The chain couples TRBV7-2 to TRBJ1-4; no clear D gene. CDR1 SGHTA and CDR2 FQGNSA come from the germline V gene. V was clipped by 6 bases and J by 5 bases, with 10 bases between them. The CDR3 is 13 amino acids. CDR3 bases: TGTGCCAGCAGTCGGTCCGAAAATGAAAAACTGTTTTTT. Amino acids: CASSRSENEKLFF.

This clone was observed once. The rearrangement links TRBV10-3 to TRBJ2-3; no reliable D call. V lost 3 bases to trimming and J lost 0 bases, with 4 bases between them. Looked up from germline, CDR1 is ENHRY and CDR2 is SYGVKD. The length of the CDR3 is 13 residues. CDR3 sequence reads: CAISDWSTDTQYF. The CDR3 DNA follows: TGTGCCATCAGTGATTGGAGCACAGATACGCAGTATTTT.

V usage is TRBV28 and J usage is TRBJ2-5, with D hard to call. This CDR3 is built from 13 residues. V lost 8 bases to trimming and J lost 5 bases, with 15 bases between them. CDR1 MDHEN and CDR2 SYDVKM come from the germline V gene. Here the CDR3 reads CASLQGRQETQYF. The DNA of the CDR3 is TGTGCCAGCCTTCAAGGGCGTCAGGAGACCCAGTACTTC.